These T cell receptor beta chains were read from a single sample in a study of T cell repertoires in cytomegalovirus infection. TCRdb re-called the reads through MiXCR, storing one row per CDR3 protein. The data show 200,000 or so distinct CDR3 sequences, roughly 27% seen once. The sequenced sample was PBMCs. The receptor set was obtained from a human donor in good health (CMV status not recorded). Some clones in this sample may be carry-over from other donors' samples. CDR3s include the opening cysteine and the closing phenylalanine or tryptophan. A D gene is named only where the DNA matches it firmly. Rows may omit the clone size; those that give it use once, few, many or a size class.

TRBJ1-2 | few | TRBV12-3/TRBV12-4 | NA | CASSLSRDGRTQNYGYTF | TGTGCCAGCAGTTTAAGCCGGGACGGCCGTACCCAAAACTATGGCTACACCTTC
TRBJ1-6 | NA | TRBV7-2 | NA | CASSAGATRAYNSLLHF | TGTGCCAGCAGCGCGGGGGCTACCCGGGCCTATAATTCACTCCTCCACTTT
TRBJ2-1 | few | TRBV7-6 | NA | CASRETGGTYRDNEQFF | TGTGCCAGCAGAGAGACAGGAGGAACTTACAGGGACAATGAGCAGTTCTTC
TRBJ2-1 | few | TRBV7-6 | TRBD2 | CASSPHKGRANNEQFF | TGTGCCAGCAGCCCCCATAAAGGGAGGGCCAACAATGAGCAGTTCTTC
TRBJ1-4 | NA | TRBV7-3 | NA | CASSSGSTNEKLFF | TGTGCCAGCAGCTCCGGGAGCACTAATGAAAAACTGTTTTTT
TRBJ2-7 | few | TRBV27 | NA | CASSLLASSSYEQYF | TGTGCCAGCAGTTTATTAGCGTCGAGCTCCTACGAGCAGTACTTC
TRBJ2-3 | NA | TRBV2 | TRBD1 | CASSGDRVGTDTQYF | TGTGCCAGCAGTGGGGACAGGGTGGGGACAGATACGCAGTATTTT
TRBJ1-1 | NA | TRBV20-1 | NA | CSARDGDPHTEAFF | TGCAGTGCTAGAGATGGGGATCCTCACACTGAAGCTTTCTTT
TRBJ1-3 | NA | TRBV12-3/TRBV12-4 | TRBD1 | CASSPQGAKGNTIYF | TGTGCCAGCAGCCCACAGGGGGCAAAAGGAAACACCATATATTTT
TRBJ1-2 | few | TRBV27 | NA | CASSLSGYQSIYGYTF | TGTGCCAGCAGTTTATCTGGGTACCAGTCAATCTATGGCTACACCTTC